This T cell receptor beta chain originates from a study of PD-L1 blockade in urothelial cancer (dated by TCRdb to 2015 to 2018). With regard to the full study: All patients started therapy in the mid-2010s and received atezolizumab 1,200 mg intravenously every 3 weeks. Blood samples yielded a median of around 140,000 T cells and tens of thousands of unique TCRs, with median clonality roughly 0.084. Whole exome sequencing and RNA sequencing of pretreatment tumors were performed alongside TCR sequencing in the same patients. Blood samples were analyzed 3 weeks after the start of treatment (second dose) and 6 weeks after the start of treatment. Durable clinical benefit was achieved by nine patients but not by the remaining 20. Durable clinical benefit was defined as a progression-free survival longer than 6 months, and TCR features were additionally tested against progression-free survival and overall survival. TCR sequencing covered pretreatment tumor samples and matched, serially collected peripheral blood taken before and after atezolizumab treatment. Patients had an ECOG performance status of 0 or 1 and had received between 0 and 3 prior chemotherapy regimens. The study was an exploratory multi-omic analysis of somatic, immune and clinical correlates of response to PD-L1 blockade with atezolizumab in urothelial cancer. Just over 28 patients had pretreatment blood TCR-seq, about 24 had at least one posttreatment blood collection, and about 24 had tumor TCR-seq. About 90% of the roughly 29 patients were identified as males with urothelial cancer of bladder origin, and a prior smoking history was reported by 18 of 29 patients.

General findings and caveats noted by the study authors: Improved progression-free and overall survival was associated with having pretreatment peripheral blood TCR clonality below the median. Among patients with durable benefit, tumor-associated TCR clones showed greater expansion in peripheral blood 3 weeks after treatment started (n ≈ 23, p = 0.022). Because of the small sample size (n ≈ 27) and the many exploratory analyses performed, the results are intended to be regarded as hypothesis-generating.

Notes on this clone: This receptor's antigen is unknown. Base-call qualities are not available, and no considerably larger clone is one nucleotide away.

The meaning of the sample's time point label: peripheral blood 6 weeks after treatment start. The cohort included about 27 patients with locally advanced or metastatic urothelial carcinoma who were treated at Memorial Sloan Kettering on a trial protocol. Peripheral blood mononuclear cells were collected from each patient pretreatment and during treatment, giving between 1 and 8 total time points per patient. The Qiagen DNeasy Blood extraction kit was used to purify genomic DNA from total PBMCs and from tumor samples. PBMCs were collected pretreatment and during treatment and were isolated and stored as previously described. Synthetic TCR analog templates were spiked into each PCR to estimate absolute template abundance from read counts. Using the immunoSEQ assay, TCRbeta CDR3 regions were amplified from genomic DNA with bias-controlled V and J gene primers. Rearranged TCRbeta segments were sequenced at approximately 20X coverage. In the authors' own workflow: Clustering was used to correct sequencing errors, and CDR3s were annotated against IMGT to assign V, D and J genes. Out-of-frame and stop-codon sequences were excluded, and only productive TCRbeta rearrangements were used in downstream analyses. Clonality was calculated as one minus the Shannon entropy normalized by the log of the number of unique productive sequences. Fisher's exact test with Benjamini-Hochberg correction, using a cutoff of adjusted p below 0.01, was how clones that differed between time points or between blood and tumor were identified. Not all clones reach the TCRdb copy of this immuneACCESS table, which keeps in-frame sequences only. Checked studies attribute under half of the gap to unresolved V genes and leave the rest unexplained. The DNA was the basis for D and trimming; V, J and clone size are from that table. The sample yields 35,000 to 45,000 clones; under 95% were counted once. About 7.9% of the sample is taken by the ten largest.

The germline V gene (reference sequence) gives CDR1 as SGHNT and CDR2 as YYREEE. V lost 7 bases and J lost 6 bases, and the count of bases not matched to a germline gene is 4. Reading from cysteine to phenylalanine, the CDR3 counts 13 amino acids. Only the CDR3 DNA stays, 39 bases, in frame from base 1. This receptor chain uses TRBV5-4 and TRBJ2-1; a stretch of 10 junction bases matches TRBD2. The source is a man aged 70 or older with urothelial cancer. Sequencing was performed on PBMCs, taken around atezolizumab (anti-PD-L1) treatment. The DNA sequence is TGTGCCAGCCAAGCTAGCGGGAGCAATGAGCAGTTCTTC. Its protein product is CASQASGSNEQFF.